The next 17 T cell receptor beta chains were all read from a single sample in a study of CD8+CD57+ T cells in acquired aplastic anemia. Profiling that covered TCR beta VDJ and CDR3 relied on genomic DNA as its template. TCRdb called the reads again in MiXCR, with one record for every CDR3 protein. The table shows 150,000 to 200,000 distinct CDR3 sequences, with approximately 44% occurring only once. The sequenced sample was sorted CD4+, CD8+, or CD8+CD57+ T cells (not recorded which) from PBMCs. The receptors were gathered from a human donor in good health.

This chain uses TRBV25-1 with TRBJ2-3, with D maybe TRBD1 (5 bases). Trimming took 6 bases from V and 0 from J, leaving 13 bases between them. There are 15 residues in the CDR3. Germline V gene lookup returns CDR1 MGHDK and CDR2 SYGVNS. The CDR3 sequence: CASSPTGASTDTQYF. The CDR3 DNA follows: TGTGCCAGCAGCCCCACAGGAGCTAGCACAGATACGCAGTATTTT.

This clonotype was detected many times. This chain joins TRBV12-3 or TRBV12-4 and TRBJ2-6, with D possibly being TRBD1 (5 bases). The CDR3 length is 13 residues. The V end was cut by 7 bases, the J end by 4 bases, with 8 bases between. The CDR3 DNA reads TGTGCCAGCAAAGGGGTCGGGGCCAACGTCCTGACTTTC. This translates into CASKGVGANVLTF.

In this sample, this clonotype turned up many times. The chain couples TRBV5-5 to TRBJ2-7; D unclear. The CDR3 has 15 residues. The V gene lost 0 bases and the J gene lost 2 bases, with 12 bases spanning the gap. The germline gives CDR1 SGHKS, CDR2 YYEKEE (reference sequence). CDR3: CASSLAPTEAYEQYF. The DNA for the CDR3 is TGTGCCAGCAGCTTGGCACCAACTGAGGCCTACGAGCAGTACTTC.

This chain joins TRBV2 and TRBJ2-1; D is unresolved. Germline CDR1 SNHLY, CDR2 FYNNEI. The CDR3 length is 13 residues. V gave up 7 bases and J gave up 5 bases, with 12 bases separating them. The CDR3 sequence: CASTELPNNEQFF. CDR3 bases: TGTGCCAGCACCGAGTTGCCAAACAATGAGCAGTTCTTC.

Comments on this clonotype: A read error may be the cause here, since a much bigger clone is one base away. The conserved closing phenylalanine or tryptophan is absent in this CDR3, likely reflecting a read error. The genes are TRBV12-3 or TRBV12-4 and TRBJ2-3; TRBD2 might be the D (6 bases). The CDR3 spans 14 residues. The V gene lost 3 bases and the J gene lost 2 bases, with 9 bases spanning the gap. The CDR3 reads CASSFGGNTDTQYS. CDR3 coding DNA: TGTGCCAGCAGTTTTGGGGGGAACACAGATACGCAGTATTCT.

This clonotype was counted at least ten times. V and J are TRBV6-1 and TRBJ2-1; no clear D gene. The CDR3 length is 15 residues. The V and J ends lost 6 bases and 0 bases respectively, with 12 bases between them. Germline V gives CDR1 MNHNS, CDR2 SASEGT. The CDR3 coding sequence is TGTGCCAGCAGCCCGTCGCCTAGCTCCTACAATGAGCAGTTCTTC. Protein product: CASSPSPSSYNEQFF.

This clonotype was found a few times. This chain uses TRBV24-1 with TRBJ2-1; D might be TRBD2 (5 bases). Between the trimmed V and J ends, which lost 1 base and 9 bases, there was a span of 9 bases. The CDR3 sequence is 13 residues long. Germline lookup yields CDR1 KGHDR and CDR2 SFDVKD. The CDR3 DNA reads TGTGCCACCAGTGATTTAACGGGGTCTGAGCAGTTCTTC. Amino acid sequence: CATSDLTGSEQFF.

The chain combines TRBV29-1 with TRBJ1-4; 7 bases are a match to TRBD1. The germline V gene has CDR1 SQVTM and CDR2 ANQGSEA. The length of the CDR3 is 10 residues. V shed 7 bases and J 13 bases; nucleotides not matched to a gene: 6. CDR3 DNA sequence: TGCAGCGCTGGGGGACAGAGACTGTTTTTT. Encoded protein: CSAGGQRLFF.

This clonotype was recorded many times. In DNA form, the CDR3 reads TGTGCCAGCTTAAAAACACGGAATTCACCCCTCCACTTT. This encodes CASLKTRNSPLHF. The chain combines TRBV6-5 with TRBJ1-6; D call uncertain. V was shortened by 8 bases and J by 7 bases, with 12 bases between the two germline ends. This CDR3 spans 13 amino acids. Germline CDR1 MNHEY, CDR2 SVGAGI.

This clonotype has ten or more counts. V and J are TRBV2 and TRBJ1-1, with TRBD1 identical over 7 bases. This CDR3 spans 13 amino acids. Trimming at V came to 8 bases and at J to 0 bases, leaving 3 bases not matched to a gene. The germline V gene has CDR1 SNHLY and CDR2 FYNNEI. CDR3 bases: TGTGCCAGCGGGACAGAGATGAACACTGAAGCTTTCTTT. Protein sequence: CASGTEMNTEAFF.

The genes are TRBV20-1 and TRBJ1-3, with D uncertain. There are 14 residues in the CDR3. V was trimmed by 0 bases and J by 1 base, leaving 7 bases between them. The germline gives CDR1 DFQATT, CDR2 SNEGSKA (reference sequence). For the CDR3, the DNA is TGCAGTGCTAGAGACGGCGGATCTGGAAACACCATATATTTT. Translated, it gives CSARDGGSGNTIYF.

V gene TRBV5-4 combines with J gene TRBJ2-3; D unclear. From germline, CDR1 is SGHNT and CDR2 YYREEE (reference sequence). V was clipped by 0 bases and J by 4 bases, with 9 bases between them. This CDR3 comprises 14 residues. In DNA, the CDR3 is TGTGCCAGCAGCTTGGACCACTGGCCAGATACGCAGTATTTT. It codes for CASSLDHWPDTQYF.

This clonotype has ten or more counts. V gene TRBV18 combines with J gene TRBJ2-5; D call uncertain. CDR1 KGHSH and CDR2 LQKENI come from the germline V gene. Trimming removed 3 bases at V and 3 bases at J, with 2 bases between. The CDR3 runs to 11 residues. CDR3 sequence: CASSPKETQYF. The CDR3 nucleotides are TGTGCCAGCTCACCGAAAGAGACCCAGTACTTC.

This clonotype was found many times. J is TRBJ2-5 and V is TRBV19; maybe TRBD2 (6 bases). CDR3 length: 15 residues. Trimming cost V 5 bases and J 5 bases, with 18 bases left between them. Per germline, CDR1 LNHDA and CDR2 SQIVND (reference sequence). The CDR3 nucleotides are TGTGCCAGTAGTCCCCGGACTATGGTAGGGGAGACCCAGTACTTC. Translated, it gives CASSPRTMVGETQYF.

This clonotype was seen once. V is TRBV6-4 and J is TRBJ2-7, with D possibly being TRBD2 (5 bases). The V end was cut by 6 bases, the J end by 4 bases, with 16 bases between. The germline V gene encodes CDR1 MRHNA and CDR2 SNTAGT. The CDR3 length is 14 residues. The CDR3 region has the DNA TGTGCCAGCAGGGCCTCGGGGAGAAGTTACGAGCAGTACTTC. Protein: CASRASGRSYEQYF.

The table lists this clonotype with many counts. This CDR3 reads CSAVTSGDEQYF. The CDR3 DNA sequence: TGCAGCGCCGTGACTAGCGGGGACGAGCAGTACTTC. The chain links TRBV29-1 to TRBJ2-7; 11 bases align to TRBD2. CDR3 size: 12 residues. V was pared by 7 bases and J by 5 bases, with 4 bases of the junction left unmatched. The germline V gene encodes CDR1 SQVTM and CDR2 ANQGSEA.

J is TRBJ1-1 and V is TRBV7-8, with D possibly matching TRBD1 (5 bases). The CDR3 has 13 residues. In germline, CDR1 is SGHVS, CDR2 FQNEAQ. Trimming pared 4 bases from V and 3 bases from J, leaving 9 bases between. The CDR3: CASSSQGYTEAFF. The DNA for the CDR3 is TGTGCCAGCAGCTCGCAGGGATACACTGAAGCTTTCTTT.